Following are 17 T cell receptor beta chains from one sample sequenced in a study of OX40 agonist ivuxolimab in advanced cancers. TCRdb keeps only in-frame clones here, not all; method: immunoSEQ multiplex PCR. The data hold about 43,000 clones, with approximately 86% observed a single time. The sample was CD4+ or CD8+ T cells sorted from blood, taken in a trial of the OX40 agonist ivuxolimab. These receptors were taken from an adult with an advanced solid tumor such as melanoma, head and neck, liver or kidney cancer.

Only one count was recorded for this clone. The CDR3 loop is CASSEGENRDTQYF. Written as DNA, the CDR3 is TGTGCCAGCAGTGAAGGCGAAAACCGAGATACGCAGTATTTT. The chain uses TRBV2 and TRBJ2-3; D unresolved. With 1 base removed from V and 5 bases from J, the gap between germline ends came to 10 bases. The CDR3 runs to 14 residues. Germline assignment: CDR1 SNHLY and CDR2 FYNNEI.

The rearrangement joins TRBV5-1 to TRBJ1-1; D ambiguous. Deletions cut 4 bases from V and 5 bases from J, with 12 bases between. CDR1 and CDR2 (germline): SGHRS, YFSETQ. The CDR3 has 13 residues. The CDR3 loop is CASSEALTTEAFF. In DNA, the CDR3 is TGCGCCAGCAGCGAGGCGTTAACTACTGAAGCTTTCTTT. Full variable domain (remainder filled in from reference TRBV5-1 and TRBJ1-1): KAGVTQTPRYLIKTRGQQVTLSCSPISGHRSVSWYQQTPGQGLQFLFEYFSETQRNKGNFPGRFSGRQFSNSRSEMNVSTLELGDSALYLCASSEALTTEAFFGQGTRLTVV.

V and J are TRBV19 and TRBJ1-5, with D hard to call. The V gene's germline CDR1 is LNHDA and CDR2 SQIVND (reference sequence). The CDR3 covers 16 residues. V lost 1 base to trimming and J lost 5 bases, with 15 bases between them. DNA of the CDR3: TGTGCCAGTAGTATAGGGTCCGCGACCGGCGATCAGCCCCAGCATTTT. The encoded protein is CASSIGSATGDQPQHF.

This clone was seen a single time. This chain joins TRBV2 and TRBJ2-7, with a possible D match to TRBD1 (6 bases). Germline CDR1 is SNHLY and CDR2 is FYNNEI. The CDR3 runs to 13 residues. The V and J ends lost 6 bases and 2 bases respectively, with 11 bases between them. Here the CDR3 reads CASRPDSTYEQYF. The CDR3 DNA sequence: TGTGCCAGCAGACCGGACAGTACCTACGAGCAGTACTTC.

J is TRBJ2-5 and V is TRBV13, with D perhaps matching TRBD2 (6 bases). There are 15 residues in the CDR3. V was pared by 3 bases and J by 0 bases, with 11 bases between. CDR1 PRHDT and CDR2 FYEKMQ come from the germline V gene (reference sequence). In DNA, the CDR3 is TGTGCCAGCAGCTTGGAGGGGACTTACCAAGAGACCCAGTACTTC. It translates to CASSLEGTYQETQYF.

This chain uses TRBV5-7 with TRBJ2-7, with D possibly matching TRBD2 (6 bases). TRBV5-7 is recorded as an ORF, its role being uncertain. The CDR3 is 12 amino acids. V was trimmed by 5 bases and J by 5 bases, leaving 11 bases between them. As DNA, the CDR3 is TGTGCCAGCAGTACCCGGGAGCACGAGCAGTACTTC. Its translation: CASSTREHEQYF.

The DNA of the CDR3 is TGCGCCAGCAGCCCAGGACAGGGGGCAGCTAATGAAAAACTGTTTTTT. This codes for CASSPGQGAANEKLFF. This sequence joins TRBV5-1 and TRBJ1-4, with 11 positions matching TRBD1. This CDR3 is built from 16 residues. J gave up 3 bases and V 4 bases, and 5 bases lay outside the gene matches. CDR1 is SGHRS, CDR2 YFSETQ, per germline.

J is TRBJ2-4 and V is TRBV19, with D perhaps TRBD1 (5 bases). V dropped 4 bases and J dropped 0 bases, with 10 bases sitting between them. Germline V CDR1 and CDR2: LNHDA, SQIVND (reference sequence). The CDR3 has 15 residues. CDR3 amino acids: CASSTQGTAKNIQYF. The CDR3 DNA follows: TGTGCCAGTAGTACTCAGGGTACAGCCAAAAACATTCAGTACTTC.

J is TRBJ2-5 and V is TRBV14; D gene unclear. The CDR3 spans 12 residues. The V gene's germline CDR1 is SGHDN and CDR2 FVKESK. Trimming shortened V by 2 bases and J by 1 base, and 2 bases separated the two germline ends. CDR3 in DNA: TGTGCCAGCAGCCAATCCCAAGAGACCCAGTACTTC. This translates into CASSQSQETQYF.

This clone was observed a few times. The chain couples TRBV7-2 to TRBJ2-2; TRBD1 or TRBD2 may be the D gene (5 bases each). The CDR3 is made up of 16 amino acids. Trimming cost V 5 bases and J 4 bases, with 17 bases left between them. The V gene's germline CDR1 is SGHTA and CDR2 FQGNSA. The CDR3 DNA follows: TGTGCCAGCAGCCCCCTAGGTGGGGGTCTCACCGGGGAGCTGTTTTTT. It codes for CASSPLGGGLTGELFF.

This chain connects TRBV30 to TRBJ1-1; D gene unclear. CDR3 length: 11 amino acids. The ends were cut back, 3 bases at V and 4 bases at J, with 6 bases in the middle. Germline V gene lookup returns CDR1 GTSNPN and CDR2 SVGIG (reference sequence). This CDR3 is CAWRGSTEAFF. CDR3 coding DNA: TGTGCCTGGAGGGGCTCCACTGAAGCTTTCTTT.

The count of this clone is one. The CDR3 sequence is CASSPGHQNTGELFF. The CDR3 bases are TGTGCCAGCAGTCCGGGACACCAGAACACCGGGGAGCTGTTTTTT. The chain couples TRBV5-6 to TRBJ2-2, with D maybe TRBD1 (6 bases). V lost 5 bases, J lost 1 base, and 12 bases lay in between. CDR1 SGHDT and CDR2 YYEEEE come from the germline V gene. This CDR3 has 15 amino acids.

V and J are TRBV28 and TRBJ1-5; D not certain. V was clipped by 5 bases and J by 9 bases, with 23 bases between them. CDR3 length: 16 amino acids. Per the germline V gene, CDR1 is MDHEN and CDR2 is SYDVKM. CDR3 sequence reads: CASSRPSGALGRPQHF. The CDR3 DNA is TGTGCCAGCAGTAGACCCTCAGGAGCCTTGGGTCGGCCCCAGCATTTT.

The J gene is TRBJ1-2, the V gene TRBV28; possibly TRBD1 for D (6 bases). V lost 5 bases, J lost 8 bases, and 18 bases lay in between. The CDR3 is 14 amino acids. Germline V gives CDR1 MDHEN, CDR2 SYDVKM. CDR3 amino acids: CASSPKHDRRGYTF. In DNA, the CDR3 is TGTGCCAGCAGTCCAAAGCATGACAGGAGAGGCTACACCTTC.

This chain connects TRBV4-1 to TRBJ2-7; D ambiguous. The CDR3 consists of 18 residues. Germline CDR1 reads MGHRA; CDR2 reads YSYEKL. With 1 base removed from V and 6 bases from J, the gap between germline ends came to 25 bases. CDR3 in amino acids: CASSQGVLRRNPFGEQYF. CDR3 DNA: TGCGCCAGCAGCCAAGGAGTATTGAGGCGGAACCCATTCGGCGAGCAGTACTTC.

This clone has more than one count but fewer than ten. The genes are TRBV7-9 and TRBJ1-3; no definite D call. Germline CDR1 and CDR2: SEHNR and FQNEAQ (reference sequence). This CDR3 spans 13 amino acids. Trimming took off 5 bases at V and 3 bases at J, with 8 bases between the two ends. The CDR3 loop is CASSAEFGNTIYF. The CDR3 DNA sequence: TGTGCCAGCAGCGCGGAATTTGGAAACACCATATATTTT. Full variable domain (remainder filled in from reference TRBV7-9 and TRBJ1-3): DTGVSQNPRHKITKRGQNVTFRCDPISEHNRLYWYRQTLGQGPEFLTYFQNEAQLEKSRLLSDRFSAERPKGSFSTLEIQRTEQGDSAMYLCASSAEFGNTIYFGEGSWLTVV.

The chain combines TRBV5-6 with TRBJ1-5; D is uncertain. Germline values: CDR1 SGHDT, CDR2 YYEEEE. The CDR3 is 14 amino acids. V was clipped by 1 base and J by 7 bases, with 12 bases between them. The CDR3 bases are TGTGCCAGCAGCTTGTTTAACGGGAACCAGCCCCAGCATTTT. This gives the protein CASSLFNGNQPQHF.